The 23 T cell receptor beta chains below come from one sample, sequenced in a study of T cell responses to AZD1222 COVID-19 vaccine. TCRdb's copy holds only in-frame clones and misses some; the assay was immunoSEQ multiplex PCR. The data contain more than 100,000 clones, approximately 90% of them singletons. The sequences come from peripheral blood, collected on day 0 of AZD1222 vaccination. These receptor sequences come from an adult in good health.

The chain has TRBV29-1 and TRBJ2-1; 7 nucleotides agree with TRBD2. The CDR3 sequence is 15 residues long. Germline lookup yields CDR1 SQVTM and CDR2 ANQGSEA. V lost 6 bases, J lost 1 base, and 9 bases stayed unmatched. The CDR3 sequence is CSVSWTSSSYNEQFF. Written as DNA, the CDR3 is TGCAGCGTCTCCTGGACTAGTAGTTCCTACAATGAGCAGTTCTTC.

The genes are TRBV11-2 and TRBJ2-1; D unresolved. CDR3 length: 16 amino acids. Germline loops: CDR1 SGHAT, CDR2 FQNNGV. The V and J ends lost 3 bases and 4 bases respectively, with 16 bases between them. The chain's CDR3 is CASSFLLAVNYNEQFF. DNA for the CDR3: TGTGCCAGCAGCTTTTTGTTGGCAGTAAATTACAATGAGCAGTTCTTC. Complete variable domain (other parts from reference TRBV11-2 and TRBJ2-1): EAGVAQSPRYKIIEKRQSVAFWCNPISGHATLYWYQQILGQGPKLLIQFQNNGVVDDSQLPKDRFSAERLKGVDSTLKIQPAKLEDSAVYLCASSFLLAVNYNEQFFGPGTRLTVL.

CDR3 sequence: CASSLAPGATDTQYF. CDR3 nucleotide sequence: TGCGCCAGCAGCTTGGCCCCAGGGGCCACAGATACGCAGTATTTT. The genes are TRBV5-1 and TRBJ2-3, with D tentatively TRBD1 (6 bases). The V and J ends lost 0 bases and 2 bases respectively, with 10 bases between them. The CDR3 has 15 residues. Germline values: CDR1 SGHRS, CDR2 YFSETQ.

The chain combines TRBV9 with TRBJ2-7, with 8 bases matching TRBD2. J was trimmed by 5 bases and V by 3 bases; bases with no gene match: 7. Germline V lookup: CDR1 SGDLS, CDR2 YYNGEE. This CDR3 has 14 amino acids. The CDR3 DNA is TGTGCCAGCAGCGATGGGACTAGATCGAACGAGCAGTACTTC. It yields the protein CASSDGTRSNEQYF.

The V and J genes are TRBV5-1 and TRBJ1-5, with D possibly matching TRBD1 (5 bases). This CDR3 has 13 residues. The germline V and J ends were trimmed by 2 bases and 5 bases, with 8 bases remaining between them. Germline V gene sequence: CDR1 SGHRS, CDR2 YFSETQ. The CDR3 sequence is CASSFGADQPQHF. Here the CDR3 DNA reads TGCGCCAGCAGCTTCGGGGCCGATCAGCCCCAGCATTTT.

V and J are TRBV11-3 and TRBJ2-2; 7 nucleotides align to TRBD1. The germline gives CDR1 SGHNT, CDR2 YENEEA. The CDR3 spans 15 residues. V was pared by 5 bases and J by 0 bases, with 3 bases of the junction left unmatched. CDR3 region: CASSRTGANTGELFF. The CDR3 DNA reads TGTGCCAGCAGCCGGACAGGAGCGAACACCGGGGAGCTGTTTTTT.

The rearrangement joins TRBV2 to TRBJ2-3, with 12 bases identical to TRBD2. V was clipped by 8 bases and J by 9 bases; unmatched bases: 12. Germline CDR1 SNHLY, CDR2 FYNNEI. The CDR3 runs to 15 residues. The DNA for the CDR3 is TGTGCCAGCTCATCGACTAGCGGGGGCTCCAACACGCAGTATTTT. This translates into CASSSTSGGSNTQYF. Full variable domain (remainder filled in from reference TRBV2 and TRBJ2-3): EPEVTQTPSHQVTQMGQEVILRCVPISNHLYFYWYRQILGQKVEFLVSFYNNEISEKSEIFDDQFSVERPDGSNFTLKIRSTKLEDSAMYFCASSSTSGGSNTQYFGPGTRLTVL.

The chain employs TRBV28 and TRBJ2-1; tentative D call: TRBD2 (6 bases). The germline gives CDR1 MDHEN, CDR2 SYDVKM. The CDR3 has 19 residues. The V end lost 3 bases, the J end lost 0 bases, and 21 bases lay between the germline ends. The CDR3 reads CASSFPPSLARSSYNEQFF. CDR3 DNA sequence: TGTGCCAGCAGTTTTCCCCCCTCGCTAGCGAGGAGCTCCTACAATGAGCAGTTCTTC.

V gene TRBV24-1 combines with J gene TRBJ2-2; D call uncertain. The germline V gene encodes CDR1 KGHDR and CDR2 SFDVKD. V was pared by 4 bases and J by 3 bases, with 14 bases between. This CDR3 has 16 amino acids. The CDR3 nucleotides read TGTGCCACCAGTGACGAATCCGGGCCGTACACCGGGGAGCTGTTTTTT. Translating it yields CATSDESGPYTGELFF.

J is TRBJ1-4 and V is TRBV28, with TRBD1 matching over 8 bases. Germline V lookup: CDR1 MDHEN, CDR2 SYDVKM. This CDR3 spans 14 amino acids. The ends lost 5 bases at V and 4 bases at J; junction bases unmatched: 3. CDR3 sequence (DNA): TGTGCCAGCAGTCGGACAGGGAATAATGAAAAACTGTTTTTT. Translation gives CASSRTGNNEKLFF.

V usage is TRBV7-9 and J usage is TRBJ1-2; D ambiguous. Germline V CDR1 and CDR2: SEHNR, FQNEAQ (reference sequence). V lost 1 base and J 14 bases, leaving 17 bases between the germline ends. The length of the CDR3 is 13 residues. The CDR3 region has the DNA TGTGCCAGCAGCTTAGGAGTGGGTTCGGCGTGGACCTTC. Translating gives CASSLGVGSAWTF.

This rearrangement joins TRBV7-8 to TRBJ2-7; D perhaps matches TRBD1 (6 bases). With 5 bases removed from V and 1 base from J, the gap between germline ends came to 12 bases. The CDR3 is 14 residues long. Per germline, CDR1 SGHVS and CDR2 FQNEAQ. CDR3 sequence (DNA): TGTGCCAGCAGCCGGACAGAACATTCCTACGAGCAGTACTTC. Encoded protein: CASSRTEHSYEQYF. The full variable domain, with the rest looked up from reference TRBV7-8 and TRBJ2-7, is GAGVSQSPRYKVAKRGQDVALRCDPISGHVSLFWYQQALGQGPEFLTYFQNEAQLDKSGLPSDRFFAERPEGSVSTLKIQRTQQEDSAVYLCASSRTEHSYEQYFGPGTRLTVT.

The chain links TRBV30 to TRBJ1-2; 8 nucleotides agree with TRBD1. This CDR3 contains 13 residues. The germline V gene encodes CDR1 GTSNPN and CDR2 SVGIG (reference sequence). The V segment lost 5 bases and the J segment 5 bases; nucleotides outside the gene matches: 7. This CDR3 reads CAWGGGQGYGYTF. The CDR3 region has the DNA TGTGCCTGGGGGGGCGGACAGGGATATGGCTACACCTTC.

The J gene is TRBJ1-2, the V gene TRBV5-1; 8 positions agree with TRBD1. After removal of 2 bases from V and 1 base from J, the junction contained 4 bases not matched to a gene. Per the germline V gene, CDR1 is SGHRS and CDR2 is YFSETQ. The CDR3 length is 15 residues. The CDR3 sequence: CASSFETGVNYGYTF. The CDR3, as DNA: TGCGCCAGCAGCTTTGAGACAGGGGTTAACTATGGCTACACCTTC.

The chain combines TRBV24-1 with TRBJ2-5; 8 positions match TRBD1. This CDR3 is 15 amino acids long. Per the germline V gene, CDR1 is KGHDR and CDR2 is SFDVKD. V dropped 6 bases and J dropped 1; count of bases not matched to a gene: 6. This chain's CDR3 is CATSPRDRPQETQYF. CDR3 nucleotide sequence: TGTGCCACCAGTCCGCGGGACAGGCCCCAAGAGACCCAGTACTTC.

The chain recombines TRBV24-1 with TRBJ2-2; 8 bases agree with TRBD1. V dropped 7 bases and J dropped 4; count of bases not matched to a gene: 4. CDR1 and CDR2 from the germline V gene are KGHDR and SFDVKD. The CDR3 is 14 residues long. The DNA of the CDR3 is TGTGCCACCAGAGGACAGGGTAGCACCGGGGAGCTGTTTTTT. As protein: CATRGQGSTGELFF.

This chain joins TRBV24-1 and TRBJ2-1, with TRBD2 matching 8 bases. Germline V gene data show CDR1 as KGHDR and CDR2 as SFDVKD. The CDR3 length is 17 residues. J gave up 2 bases and V 4 bases, and 9 bases lay outside the gene matches. CDR3 DNA sequence: TGTGCCACCAGTGACTGGACTAGCAGGCGTCCCTACAATGAGCAGTTCTTC. Amino acids: CATSDWTSRRPYNEQFF.

J is TRBJ2-2 and V is TRBV2, with D perhaps matching TRBD1 (6 bases). This CDR3 comprises 10 residues. V lost 11 bases, J lost 6 bases, and 7 bases lay in between. Germline V gene lookup returns CDR1 SNHLY and CDR2 FYNNEI. The CDR3: CAAGAGELFF. For the CDR3, the DNA is TGTGCCGCAGGGGCCGGGGAGCTGTTTTTT. The full variable domain, with the rest looked up from reference TRBV2 and TRBJ2-2, is EPEVTQTPSHQVTQMGQEVILRCVPISNHLYFYWYRQILGQKVEFLVSFYNNEISEKSEIFDDQFSVERPDGSNFTLKIRSTKLEDSAMYFCAAGAGELFFGEGSRLTVL.

This chain joins TRBV28 and TRBJ1-3; 9 bases align to TRBD1. Trimming took 5 bases from V and 3 from J; bases not matched to a gene: 14. This CDR3 is 18 amino acids long. CDR1 MDHEN and CDR2 SYDVKM come from the germline V gene. This CDR3 is CASSASGQGLGFGNTIYF. The CDR3 DNA reads TGTGCCAGCAGTGCCTCGGGACAGGGTCTCGGGTTTGGAAACACCATATATTTT. The whole variable domain, filled in from reference TRBV28 and TRBJ1-3, reads DVKVTQSSRYLVKRTGEKVFLECVQDMDHENMFWYRQDPGLGLRLIYFSYDVKMKEKGDIPEGYSVSREKKERFSLILESASTNQTSMYLCASSASGQGLGFGNTIYFGEGSWLTVV.

The chain couples TRBV4-2 to TRBJ1-2, with D tentatively TRBD1 (5 bases). This CDR3 spans 15 amino acids. Germline CDR1 LGHNA, CDR2 YNFKEQ. V lost 4 bases and J 5 bases, leaving 17 bases between the germline ends. CDR3 loop: CASSPGNLGVYGYTF. In nucleotides, the CDR3 is TGTGCCAGCAGCCCAGGGAATCTTGGGGTTTATGGCTACACCTTC.

The chain couples TRBV5-6 to TRBJ2-4; TRBD2 aligns across 10 bases. The CDR3 spans 15 residues. V was pared by 8 bases and J by 7 bases, with 12 bases of the junction left unmatched. Germline assignment: CDR1 SGHDT and CDR2 YYEEEE. CDR3 amino acids: CASHSSLAGENIQYF. In DNA form, the CDR3 reads TGTGCCAGTCATTCCTCCCTAGCGGGAGAGAACATTCAGTACTTC.

The rearrangement links TRBV11-3 to TRBJ1-2; D uncertain. V was pared by 5 bases and J by 2 bases, with 9 bases between. The V gene's germline CDR1 is SGHNT and CDR2 YENEEA. The length of the CDR3 is 13 residues. Written as DNA, the CDR3 is TGTGCCAGCAGCCAGACTGGGAACTATGGCTACACCTTC. Translating it yields CASSQTGNYGYTF.

J is TRBJ1-6 and V is TRBV30; TRBD1 agrees at 7 bases. The CDR3 is 14 amino acids. Germline lookup yields CDR1 GTSNPN and CDR2 SVGIG (reference sequence). The junction had 7 bases not matched to a gene; V was cut back by 2 bases and J by 9 bases. The CDR3 nucleotides read TGTGCCTGGAGTACGCCAGGGGGGGTTTCACCCCTCCACTTT. Translation: CAWSTPGGVSPLHF.